A single T cell receptor (beta chain) is shown here with its context. The CDR3 is 19 amino acids. Trimming cost V 0 bases and J 9 bases; bases outside gene matches: 18. Germline V CDR1 and CDR2: LGHDT, YNNKEL (reference sequence). This record comes from a study of blood T cell repertoires in COVID-19. Study overall: Some COVID-19 samples were acute and others convalescent; all came from the United States, Italy and Spain. T cells, B-cell-depleted T cells, or PBMCs provided the cDNA or gDNA that served as material.

As handled by the study authors: By means of reference gene primer amplification, nucleated cell counts were estimated. Sequencing was performed with immunoSEQ multiplex PCR; in TCRdb, only in-frame clones are kept and a portion is missing. V, J and clone size reflect that table, while D and trimming were determined from the DNA. The repertoire holds some 170,000 clones, with 82% as singletons. This clonotype was obtained from an older woman with acute or convalescent COVID-19. The sequenced sample was peripheral blood. The chain combines TRBV3-1 (or the pseudogene TRBV3-2) with TRBJ2-1; 9 bases are shared with TRBD2. This chain's CDR3 is CASSQESWGVGGRAVEQFF. The CDR3 DNA sequence: TGTGCCAGCAGCCAAGAGTCTTGGGGCGTAGGCGGGAGGGCTGTTGAGCAGTTCTTC.